Only a few counts were recorded for the clone carrying this T cell receptor (beta chain). Its antigen remains unidentified. The data were produced by immunoSEQ multiplex PCR, yet TCRdb's version contains in-frame clones alone and is incomplete. The sample lists about 130,000 clones; 84% were seen once. The data stem from a study of T cell responses to AZD1222 COVID-19 vaccine. Study-wide points: Most donors were white British, females outnumbered males, and clonal diversity was possibly underestimated. Recipients of AZD1222 seropositive at baseline numbered only 5 to 7.

This CDR3 contains 13 residues. J lost 7 bases, V lost 4 bases, and 4 bases had no gene match. Germline CDR1 and CDR2: SGHTA and FQGTGA. The rearrangement joins TRBV7-3 to TRBJ1-1, with 9 bases fitting TRBD1. The source is an adult in good health. The sequencing used peripheral blood, collected on day 0 of AZD1222 vaccination. The CDR3 sequence: CASSYQTGGEAFF. Here the CDR3 DNA reads TGTGCCAGCAGCTATCAGACAGGGGGTGAAGCTTTCTTT.